The clone carrying this TCR beta chain has just a few counts. Its antigen is unknown. This entry belongs to a study of T cells after yellow fever vaccination. Using its own MiXCR run on the 5' RACE reads, TCRdb lists one record per CDR3 protein. The sample includes about 240,000 distinct CDR3 sequences, about 7% of them seen just once. Findings of the study overall: Within FACS-sorted repertoires, abundant clonotypes contaminating from the bulk population could be present. Few clonotypes appeared in both CD4 and CD8 compartments. A weaker secondary response peaked on day 5, the primary on day 15.

The CDR3 is made up of 15 amino acids. The starting material was CD4+ T cells sorted from PBMCs, obtained 15 days after the yellow fever booster vaccination. The TCR originated in a man aged 30 to 45 who received the YFV17D yellow fever vaccine. V gene TRBV21-1 combines with J gene TRBJ2-6. TRBV21-1 is a recognized pseudogene. This CDR3 reads CASSKAGPGANVLTF. The DNA of the CDR3 is TGTGCCAGCAGCAAGGCAGGTCCTGGGGCCAACGTCCTGACTTTC.